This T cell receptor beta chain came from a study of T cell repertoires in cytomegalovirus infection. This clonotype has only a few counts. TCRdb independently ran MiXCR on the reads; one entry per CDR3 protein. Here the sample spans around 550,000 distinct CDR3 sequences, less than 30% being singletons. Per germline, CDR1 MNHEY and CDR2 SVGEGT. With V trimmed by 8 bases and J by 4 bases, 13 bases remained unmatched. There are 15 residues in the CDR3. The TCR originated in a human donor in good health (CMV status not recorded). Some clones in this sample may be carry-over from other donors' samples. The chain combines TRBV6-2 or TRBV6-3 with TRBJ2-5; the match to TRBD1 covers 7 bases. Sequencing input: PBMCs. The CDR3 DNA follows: TGTGCCAGCGGAAGAACAGGGGCCCGCAGAGAGACCCAGTACTTC. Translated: CASGRTGARRETQYF.